Listed below are T cell receptor beta chains from one sample, sequenced in a study of T-cell reconstitution after alpha-beta-depleted transplantation in children. MiXCR, applied by TCRdb to the PCR reads, yields one record per CDR3 protein. Counted here are approximately 520,000 distinct CDR3 sequences, around 10% occurring once; the ten biggest clones make up about 15%. This specimen was PBMCs, mostly from graft donor cells, taken 180 days after TCRalphabeta/CD19-depleted stem cell transplant. The receptors shown here come from a female patient between 2 and 15 years old who had a stem cell transplant for aplastic anemia, so the T cells may come from the graft donor. Each CDR3 is given with its conserved first and last residue. Fields, in order: J gene, D gene, clone size, V gene, CDR3 protein, CDR3 DNA. D genes are given only for firm matches. Not every row has a clone size; where given, it reads once, few, many or a size class.

TRBJ2-5	.	few	TRBV20-1	CSAVEVVETQYF	TGCAGTGCGGTAGAGGTTGTTGAGACCCAGTACTTC
TRBJ2-1	.	.	TRBV10-3	CAIGGGDENNEQFF	TGTGCCATCGGGGGCGGGGACGAAAACAATGAGCAGTTCTTC
TRBJ2-2	.	.	TRBV9	CASSVDIGQFGELFF	TGTGCCAGCAGCGTAGACATAGGACAGTTCGGGGAGCTGTTTTTT
TRBJ1-2	TRBD1	.	TRBV19	CATSTGTLNYGYTF	TGTGCCACTTCGACAGGGACGCTTAACTATGGCTACACCTTC
TRBJ2-2	TRBD2	few	TRBV24-1	CATGAGVNTGELFF	TGTGCCACCGGAGCGGGAGTTAACACCGGGGAGCTGTTTTTT
TRBJ2-1	TRBD2	.	TRBV25-1	CASSELGTSGSYNEQFF	TGTGCCAGCAGTGAACTCGGGACTAGCGGGTCCTACAATGAGCAGTTCTTC
TRBJ2-1	.	.	TRBV11-2	CASSFPDYPGGQFF	TGTGCCAGCAGCTTCCCGGACTACCCGGGTGGGCAGTTCTTC
TRBJ2-3	TRBD1	.	TRBV27	CASRMTGPSTDTQYF	TGTGCCAGCAGAATGACAGGGCCTAGCACAGATACGCAGTATTTT
TRBJ2-1	.	few	TRBV24-1	CATSDLPGKSEQFF	TGTGCCACCAGTGATTTGCCGGGTAAAAGTGAGCAGTTCTTC
TRBJ2-3	.	many	TRBV6-1	CASKLGSTDTQYF	TGTGCCAGCAAACTAGGCAGCACAGATACGCAGTATTTT
TRBJ2-7	.	.	TRBV11-2	CASSLVGVSANKGSSYEQYF	TGTGCCAGCAGCTTAGTGGGGGTTAGCGCCAATAAGGGAAGCTCCTACGAGCAGTACTTC
TRBJ1-1	.	.	TRBV29-1	CSVATSDTEAFF	TGCAGCGTGGCGACTTCGGACACTGAAGCTTTCTTT
TRBJ2-7	.	many	TRBV27	CASSLSTGRGLGEQYF	TGTGCCAGCAGTTTATCCACGGGACGGGGCCTGGGAGAGCAGTACTTC
TRBJ1-1	TRBD1	.	TRBV12-3/TRBV12-4	CASRSPGGAVNTEAFF	TGTGCCAGCAGAAGTCCAGGGGGAGCGGTGAACACTGAAGCTTTCTTT
TRBJ2-5	.	few	TRBV7-9	CASSLAGRRVRETQYF	TGTGCCAGCAGCTTAGCGGGACGCCGGGTTAGGGAGACCCAGTACTTC
TRBJ1-1	.	few	TRBV29-1	CSVPWGQSDTEAFF	TGCAGCGTGCCCTGGGGGCAGAGCGACACTGAAGCTTTCTTT
TRBJ1-1	.	few	TRBV29-1	CSVVGRNTEAFF	TGCAGCGTTGTTGGTCGGAACACTGAAGCTTTCTTT
TRBJ2-7	.	few	TRBV29-1	CSVHQGPEGEQYF	TGCAGCGTCCACCAGGGACCTGAGGGCGAGCAGTACTTC
TRBJ2-1	TRBD2	few	TRBV6-4	CASSDSRVSGELEAYNEQFF	TGTGCCAGCAGTGACTCGCGGGTTAGCGGGGAGCTAGAAGCCTACAATGAGCAGTTCTTC
TRBJ2-5	TRBD1	.	TRBV5-1	CASSSTGAQYF	TGCGCCAGCAGCTCGACAGGGGCCCAGTACTTC
TRBJ2-5	.	few	TRBV27	CASSRPGQLQETQYF	TGTGCCAGCAGTCGGCCGGGACAACTCCAAGAGACCCAGTACTTC
TRBJ2-1	TRBD1	few	TRBV18	CASSPPYRGILGEQFF	TGTGCCAGCTCACCACCGTACAGGGGGATCCTTGGCGAGCAGTTCTTC